Listed below are T cell receptor beta chains from one sample, sequenced in a study of TIL therapy for anti-PD-1-resistant metastatic lung cancer. Produced via immunoSEQ multiplex PCR; TCRdb's table is partial and in-frame only. Of tens of thousands of clones detected, roughly 70% appear once; the ten largest clones hold roughly 5.7%. The source was blood, collected at baseline. The receptors stem from a person between 25 and 80 years old with non-small cell lung cancer. The CDR3 runs from the conserved cysteine through the conserved F or W. Fields, in order: CDR3 DNA, CDR3 protein, V gene, D gene, clone size, J gene. A D gene is named only where the DNA matches it firmly. The listing skips clone size in some rows; elsewhere it reads once, few, many or a size class.

TGTGCCAGCAGTGTTTCCGAGGGGGCTAAGACCCAGTACTTC CASSVSEGAKTQYF TRBV28 TRBD1 - TRBJ2-5
TGCGCCAGCAGCTTGGGACAGGGGGCGCTGGGGCAGTTCTTC CASSLGQGALGQFF TRBV5-1 TRBD1 - TRBJ2-1
TGTGCCAGCAGTGACTCGATCACTAGCTCCTACAATGAGCAGTTCTTC CASSDSITSSYNEQFF TRBV6-4 - - TRBJ2-1
TGTGCCAGCAGCTTGACGTACGGTGAAGCTTTCTTT CASSLTYGEAFF TRBV7-9 - - TRBJ1-1
TGTGCCAGCAGCCTCAAGGGGCAGGGCGAGCAGTACTTC CASSLKGQGEQYF TRBV7-2 - once TRBJ2-7
TGTGCCAGCAGTCATGCAGGGGGCTACGAGCAGTACTTC CASSHAGGYEQYF TRBV5-4 TRBD1 few TRBJ2-7
TGTGCTAGCAGTCATAGCGGGGGGGTTCAAGAGACCCAGTACTTC CASSHSGGVQETQYF TRBV7-7 TRBD2 once TRBJ2-5
TGTGCCATAGTGCAGGGGGAGTACGAGCAGTACTTC CAIVQGEYEQYF TRBV6-1 TRBD1 - TRBJ2-7
TGTGCCAGCGGGGCAAGACAGAAGAACACTGAAGCTTTCTTT CASGARQKNTEAFF TRBV2 - - TRBJ1-1
TGTGCCAGCAGCCCGAGCGCCCAGTTGGAGCAGTTCTTC CASSPSAQLEQFF TRBV11-3 - - TRBJ2-1
TGTGCCAGCAGCTTAGGCCGAATTAGCAGGGAGACCCAGTACTTC CASSLGRISRETQYF TRBV11-2 - - TRBJ2-5
TGTGCCAGCAGCTCTGCCGGTAGTATTGCCGGGACCCAGTACTTC CASSSAGSIAGTQYF TRBV7-9 - once TRBJ2-5
TGTGCCAGCAGCCTGGGGGGAGAGCCCCAGCATTTT CASSLGGEPQHF TRBV7-9 - - TRBJ1-5
TGTGCCAGCAGCACGGGACAGGGAACGAATGAGCAGTTCTTC CASSTGQGTNEQFF TRBV7-2 TRBD1 - TRBJ2-1
TGTGCCAGCAGCACCCGACAGGGGGCGAGCACCGGGGAGCTGTTTTTT CASSTRQGASTGELFF TRBV7-8 TRBD1 - TRBJ2-2
TGTGCCTGGAGTTTTGGACTAGCGGGAGGGGGAAGCTCCTACGAGCAGTACTTC CAWSFGLAGGGSSYEQYF TRBV30 TRBD2 - TRBJ2-7
TGTGCCAGCAGCTCCTACCCACGGACGCAAGGGAGGACCGGGGAGCTGTTTTTT CASSSYPRTQGRTGELFF TRBV7-2 - few TRBJ2-2
TGTGCCAGCAGCTGTCGGACAGGGGGCAATCAGCCCCAGCATTTT CASSCRTGGNQPQHF TRBV21-1 - - TRBJ1-5
TGTGCCAGCAGTACGATGAACACTGAAGCTTTCTTT CASSTMNTEAFF TRBV27 - - TRBJ1-1
TGTGCCAGCAGCCCTGGGGGGGGTCAGCCCCAGCATTTT CASSPGGGQPQHF TRBV11-2 - few TRBJ1-5
TGCGCCAGCAGCTTGGTGAGCGGGACACCCACTGGGAATGAGCAGTTCTTC CASSLVSGTPTGNEQFF TRBV5-1 - - TRBJ2-1
TGCGCCAGCAGCCAAGATGGGGCAGGCTCTGGAAACACCATATATTTT CASSQDGAGSGNTIYF TRBV4-3 - - TRBJ1-3
TGTGCCACCCGAGAAGGTCTCGTGGGTCCCTACAATGAGCAGTTCTTC CATREGLVGPYNEQFF TRBV28 - - TRBJ2-1
TGTGCCAGCAGCTTAGATTTCTGGGGGCCGAACTTC CASSLDFWGPNF TRBV11-2 - - TRBJ2-7
TGTGCCGCAAAGACAGGGAGCACTGAAGCTTTCTTT CAAKTGSTEAFF TRBV6-6 TRBD1 - TRBJ1-1
TGTGCCAGCAGTGAACTCGGGACCTCATACAATGAGCAGTTCTTC CASSELGTSYNEQFF TRBV2 - - TRBJ2-1
TGCGCCAGCCGAGAACCGGGACTTTACAATGAGCAGTTCTTC CASREPGLYNEQFF TRBV5-1 - - TRBJ2-1
TGTGCCAGCAGTTCAGACAGGGGCGGTGTAAACATTCAGTACTTC CASSSDRGGVNIQYF TRBV28 TRBD1 - TRBJ2-4
TGTGCCAGCAGTTTATCCGTCGGTGAATATGGCTACACCTTC CASSLSVGEYGYTF TRBV28 - - TRBJ1-2
TGTGCCAGCAGTCGACGGGGGGGCGTTAACAATGAGCAGTTCTTC CASSRRGGVNNEQFF TRBV6-6 TRBD2 - TRBJ2-1
TGTGCCAGCAGTCGGGACAGTAACACTGAAGCTTTCTTT CASSRDSNTEAFF TRBV6-6 TRBD1 - TRBJ1-1
TGTGCCAGCAGCTTCGGGACAGGTTCCTACGAGCAGTACTTC CASSFGTGSYEQYF TRBV7-3 TRBD1 - TRBJ2-7
TGTGCCAGCAGCTCCGGCGGGGGGACCCCCGGGGAGCTGTTTTTT CASSSGGGTPGELFF TRBV7-3 TRBD2 - TRBJ2-2
TGCGCCAGCAGCTTGATTGGCACAGAAGAAGAGACCCAGTACTTC CASSLIGTEEETQYF TRBV5-1 - - TRBJ2-5
TGTGCCAGCAGCGTAGGCGGGGGGGTTAATGAAAAACTGTTTTTT CASSVGGGVNEKLFF TRBV9 - - TRBJ1-4
TGTGCCAGCAGTTCAAGACAGGGTTCTGGAAACACCATATATTTT CASSSRQGSGNTIYF TRBV27 TRBD1 - TRBJ1-3
TGTGCCAGCAACCCGGGACGGAATGAAAAACTGTTTTTT CASNPGRNEKLFF TRBV2 - - TRBJ1-4
TGTGCCAGTAGTCTCCGATATGAAGCTTTCTTT CASSLRYEAFF TRBV19 - - TRBJ1-1
TGTGCCAGCAGTACGGGTCGGGGTGAGGCTGAAGCTTTCTTT CASSTGRGEAEAFF TRBV6-6 - - TRBJ1-1
TGCGCCAGCAGCTTTGGGCAGGGGATTTCCTACGAGCAGTACTTC CASSFGQGISYEQYF TRBV4-3 - - TRBJ2-7
TGTGCCAGCAAGCAGGGTATCTACGAGCAGTACTTC CASKQGIYEQYF TRBV2 - - TRBJ2-7
TGTGCCAGCAGCTTAGGCCAGTCCACCGGGGAGCTGTTTTTT CASSLGQSTGELFF TRBV11-3 - - TRBJ2-2
TGTGCCATCAGCGTCACAGGGGGCAGAGTCTCCTACGAGCAGTACTTC CAISVTGGRVSYEQYF TRBV10-3 TRBD1 - TRBJ2-7